This T cell receptor beta chain comes out of a study of blood T cell repertoires in COVID-19. This clone came up a few times. Generated by immunoSEQ multiplex PCR, the TCRdb table keeps only in-frame clones and is missing some. The sample has about 68,000 clones; 84% are singletons. The origin of this receptor is a man aged 50 or older with active COVID-19. Sequences were obtained from peripheral blood.

The CDR3 region has the DNA TGCGCCAGCAGCTTGGGACAGGAGGCTGGGGCCAACGTCCTGACTTTC. This encodes CASSLGQEAGANVLTF. The chain employs TRBV5-1 and TRBJ2-6; maybe TRBD1 (6 bases). Deletions cut 0 bases from V and 2 bases from J, with 9 bases between. Germline V gene data show CDR1 as SGHRS and CDR2 as YFSETQ. The CDR3 length is 16 residues.